The clone carrying this TCR beta chain was recorded at least ten times. Other DNA sequences from this sample encode an identical CDR3 as well. These data originate in a study of metastatic and nonmetastatic thyroid tumors. The overall study: Across blood and tumor or nodule tissue, repertoires from malignant and benign thyroid patients were compared with one another.

None of the patients had undergone any treatment ahead of thyroid surgery. MiXCR re-clonotyped the PCR reads for TCRdb. In the table there are about 69,000 clones, 12% to 15% of which are singletons. The CDR3 contains 12 residues. Germline values: CDR1 DFQATT, CDR2 SNEGSKA (reference sequence). Trimming took off 7 bases at V and 4 bases at J, with 14 bases between the two ends. Sequencing was performed on blood. The receptor comes from a male donor with papillary thyroid cancer or a benign thyroid nodule (not recorded which). Some clones in this sample may be carry-over from other donors' samples. This rearrangement joins TRBV20-1 to TRBJ2-7; D possibly uses TRBD1 or TRBD2 (5 bases each). In DNA, the CDR3 is TGCAGTGTCCGGGACGAGGGGTACGAGCAGTACTTC. It yields the protein CSVRDEGYEQYF.